A single sample gave rise to the 17 T cell receptor beta chains below, sequenced in a study of beta chain features in type 1 diabetes. What was sequenced were expressed TCRB transcripts, since all of the isolated RNA had been reverse transcribed. Sequenced by immunoSEQ multiplex PCR; TCRdb stores in-frame clones only, minus some. The table has 250,000 to 350,000 clones, approximately 15% seen once. Sequencing was carried out using central memory CD4+ T cells from blood. These receptor sequences come from a man aged 25 to 40 in good health.

This clone was detected only a few times. The chain recombines TRBV30 with TRBJ1-1, with D unclear. Trimming stripped 3 bases from V and 6 bases from J, with 11 bases between. From germline, CDR1 is GTSNPN and CDR2 SVGIG (reference sequence). This CDR3 is built from 12 residues. The CDR3 reads CAWSPSVPEAFF. DNA for the CDR3: TGTGCCTGGAGCCCTTCTGTCCCTGAAGCTTTCTTT.

This clone has just a few counts. The chain carries TRBV6-5 and TRBJ2-7; D is unclear. V was cut by 5 bases and J by 5 bases, with 7 bases left in between. Germline CDR1 and CDR2: MNHEY and SVGAGI. The CDR3 consists of 11 residues. The CDR3 protein is CASSRRDEQYV. CDR3 nucleotides: TGTGCCAGCAGTCGACGGGACGAGCAGTACGTC.

J is TRBJ2-2 and V is TRBV6-6; D unresolved. Germline CDR1 is MNHNY and CDR2 is SVGAGI (reference sequence). The germline V and J ends were trimmed by 6 bases and 3 bases, with 8 bases remaining between them. The CDR3 length is 13 residues. The CDR3 loop is CASSPADTGELFF. DNA for the CDR3: TGTGCCAGCAGCCCCGCCGACACCGGGGAGCTGTTTTTT.

The chain has TRBV19 and TRBJ1-5, with D maybe TRBD1 (6 bases). This CDR3 spans 13 amino acids. V lost 5 bases and J lost 4, with 9 bases in between. Germline V gives CDR1 LNHDA, CDR2 SQIVND (reference sequence). The CDR3, as DNA: TGTGCCAGTAGTGGAGGGGGGAATCAGCCCCAGCATTTT. This translates into CASSGGGNQPQHF.

This clone appeared a few times. The rearrangement joins TRBV18 to TRBJ2-3, with TRBD1 as a possible D gene (6 bases). The CDR3 spans 15 residues. V was pared by 3 bases and J by 2 bases, with 12 bases between. CDR1 and CDR2 from the germline V gene are KGHSH and LQKENI. The CDR3, as DNA: TGTGCCAGCTCACCCCAGGGGTCCTACACAGATACGCAGTATTTT. Protein sequence: CASSPQGSYTDTQYF.

A few counts support this clone. The chain uses TRBV7-2 and TRBJ1-2, with TRBD1 as a possible D gene (6 bases). Trimming pared 1 base from V and 10 bases from J, leaving 13 bases between. This CDR3 is built from 13 residues. Germline V gives CDR1 SGHTA, CDR2 FQGNSA. The CDR3 loop reads CASSLGEGVTYTF. CDR3 sequence (DNA): TGTGCCAGCAGCTTAGGGGAGGGGGTTACCTACACCTTC.

The chain links TRBV21-1 to TRBJ1-3. TRBV21-1 is termed a pseudogene. This CDR3 is 18 amino acids long. For the CDR3, the DNA is TGTGCCAGCAGCGTATGCGGGCTGTTGGGGAAGTCTGGAAACACCATATATTTT. Translated, it gives CASSVCGLLGKSGNTIYF.

This clone was seen a handful of times. A read error is possible here, since a much larger clone lies one base away. J is TRBJ1-5 and V is TRBV4-2; D is uncertain. Germline V gene lookup returns CDR1 LGHNA and CDR2 YNFKEQ. The CDR3 totals 9 residues. The CDR3 protein is CASIQPQHF. As DNA, the CDR3 is TGTGCCAGCATTCAGCCCCAGCATTTT.

V usage is TRBV18 and J usage is TRBJ1-4; D perhaps matches TRBD1 (5 bases). The V gene's germline CDR1 is KGHSH and CDR2 LQKENI. V lost 1 base to trimming and J lost 5 bases, with 8 bases between them. This CDR3 is 14 amino acids long. The CDR3 DNA is TGTGCCAGCTCACCACAGCCAGGGAATGAAAAACTGTTTTTT. This sequence encodes CASSPQPGNEKLFF.

J is TRBJ2-2 and V is TRBV12-5, with TRBD2 as a possible D gene (5 bases). Trimming cost V 6 bases and J 0 bases, with 8 bases left between them. CDR3 length equals 14 residues. CDR1 and CDR2 (germline): LGHNT, FRNRAP. For the CDR3, the DNA is TGTGCTAGTGGCCTAGCTCCGAACACCGGGGAGCTGTTTTTT. Its translation is CASGLAPNTGELFF.

This clone was seen more than once but under ten times. CDR3 amino acids: CASSLPLASTDTQYF. As DNA, the CDR3 is TGCGCCAGCAGCCTTCCTCTAGCGTCCACAGATACGCAGTATTTT. This chain joins TRBV4-3 and TRBJ2-3; perhaps TRBD2 as D (6 bases). V was pared by 4 bases and J by 2 bases, with 13 bases between. The CDR3 has 15 amino acids. Germline CDR1 reads LGHNA; CDR2 reads YSLEER.

V usage is TRBV11-2 and J usage is TRBJ2-1; the match to TRBD1 covers 7 bases. The trim removed 5 bases at V and 7 bases at J, leaving 8 bases unmatched. Germline V gives CDR1 SGHAT, CDR2 FQNNGV. The CDR3 loop spans 14 amino acids. The CDR3 region has the DNA TGTGCCAGCAGCACGAACAGGGGCGGGAATGAGCAGTTCTTC. It codes for CASSTNRGGNEQFF.

This clone was seen a handful of times. The chain combines TRBV7-2 with TRBJ2-1, with 10 nucleotides matching TRBD2. CDR1 is SGHTA, CDR2 FQGNSA, per germline. The CDR3 contains 16 residues. After removal of 5 bases from V and 0 bases from J, the junction contained 4 bases not matched to a gene. The CDR3 nucleotides are TGTGCCAGCAGCGCCCCTAGCGGGAGCTCCTACAATGAGCAGTTCTTC. It yields the protein CASSAPSGSSYNEQFF.

This clone has only a few counts. V gene TRBV10-2 combines with J gene TRBJ1-2, with D perhaps TRBD1 (6 bases). Germline loops: CDR1 WSHSY, CDR2 SAAADI. V was clipped by 5 bases and J by 3 bases, with 10 bases between them. The CDR3 has 13 amino acids. The CDR3 DNA follows: TGCGCCAGCAGTCTGGCAGGGGACTATGGCTACACCTTC. It encodes CASSLAGDYGYTF.

V and J are TRBV9 and TRBJ1-2; D remains unclear. Germline V gene lookup returns CDR1 SGDLS and CDR2 YYNGEE. The CDR3 spans 12 residues. The V end was cut by 1 base, the J end by 1 base, with 2 bases between. The CDR3 DNA is TGTGCCAGCAGCGTAAATAACTATGGCTACACCTTC. Its translation is CASSVNNYGYTF.

This clone was seen more than once but under ten times. This rearrangement joins TRBV10-2 to TRBJ2-7, with TRBD1 as a possible D gene (6 bases). With 6 bases removed from V and 0 bases from J, the gap between germline ends came to 12 bases. CDR1 is WSHSY, CDR2 SAAADI, per germline. This CDR3 has 14 residues. This CDR3 is CASRGHSNSYEQYF. In DNA, the CDR3 is TGCGCCAGCAGGGGACATTCCAACTCCTACGAGCAGTACTTC.

This clone showed up just a few times. The chain links TRBV5-1 to TRBJ1-4; a possible D gene is TRBD1 (6 bases). The CDR3 has 15 amino acids. The V end lost 3 bases, the J end lost 8 bases, and 17 bases lay between the germline ends. Germline V gene data show CDR1 as SGHRS and CDR2 as YFSETQ. DNA for the CDR3: TGCGCCAGCAGCTCGGTTGGGGGCCCGGAGGAAAAACTGTTTTTT. Protein product: CASSSVGGPEEKLFF.